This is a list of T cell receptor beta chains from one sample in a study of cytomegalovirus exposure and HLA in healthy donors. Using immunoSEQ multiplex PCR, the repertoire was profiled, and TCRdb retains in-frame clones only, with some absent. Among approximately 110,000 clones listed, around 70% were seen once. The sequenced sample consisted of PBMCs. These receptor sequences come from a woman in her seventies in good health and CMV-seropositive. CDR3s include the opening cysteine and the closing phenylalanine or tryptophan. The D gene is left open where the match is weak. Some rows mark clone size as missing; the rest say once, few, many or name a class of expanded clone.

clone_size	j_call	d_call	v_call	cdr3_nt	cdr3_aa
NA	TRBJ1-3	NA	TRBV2	TGTGCCAGCAGCCTGCAGGCCCTCTCTGGAAACACCATATATTTT	CASSLQALSGNTIYF
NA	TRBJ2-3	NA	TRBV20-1	TGCAGTGCTAGCTACACAGATACGCAGTATTTT	CSASYTDTQYF
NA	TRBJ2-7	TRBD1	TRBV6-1	TGTGCCAGCATCGAAGGTGGGACAGGGGCCTACGAGCAGTACTTC	CASIEGGTGAYEQYF
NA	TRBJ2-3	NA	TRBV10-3	TGTGCCATCAGTGAGCAAGGAGCTGCCTCCCCCCAGTATTTT	CAISEQGAASPQYF
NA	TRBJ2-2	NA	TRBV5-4	TGTGCCAGCAGCTTTCTCGCCCTATCGAACACCGGGGAGCTGTTTTTT	CASSFLALSNTGELFF
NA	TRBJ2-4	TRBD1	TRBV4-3	TGCGCCAGCAGCCTAGGGACAGGACTAGCCAAAAACATTCAGTACTTC	CASSLGTGLAKNIQYF
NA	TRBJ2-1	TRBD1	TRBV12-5	TGTGCTAGTGGTGGCCGGGACAGGGTTGATGAGCAGTTCTTC	CASGGRDRVDEQFF
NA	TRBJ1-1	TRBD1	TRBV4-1	TGCGCCAGCAGAGAAGCGCCAGGGGGCTACACTGAAGCTTTCTTT	CASREAPGGYTEAFF
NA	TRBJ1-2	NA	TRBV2	TGTGCCAGCAGTGAGTCAGGGGTGAACTATGGCTACACCTTC	CASSESGVNYGYTF
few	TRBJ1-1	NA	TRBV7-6	TGTGCCAGCAGCCAAGGGACATTTAGCACTGAAGCTTTCTTT	CASSQGTFSTEAFF
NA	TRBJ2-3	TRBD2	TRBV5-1	TGCGCCAGCAGCGGGGGGGACCCCACAGATACGCAGTATTTT	CASSGGDPTDTQYF
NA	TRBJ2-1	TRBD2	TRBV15	TGTGCCACCAGCAGCCCGGGGGAACAGCGGGGGTACAATGAGCAGTTCTTC	CATSSPGEQRGYNEQFF
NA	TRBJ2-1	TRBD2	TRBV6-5	TGTGCCAGCAGTTACACGGGGGGTGTGTTCTTC	CASSYTGGVFF
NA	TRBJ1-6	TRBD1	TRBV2	TGTGCCAGCACCGAGAGGGGGCGAAATTCACCCCTCCACTTT	CASTERGRNSPLHF
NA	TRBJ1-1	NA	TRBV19	TGTGCCAGTAGTGCAGGGTTGAACACTGAAGCTTTCTTT	CASSAGLNTEAFF